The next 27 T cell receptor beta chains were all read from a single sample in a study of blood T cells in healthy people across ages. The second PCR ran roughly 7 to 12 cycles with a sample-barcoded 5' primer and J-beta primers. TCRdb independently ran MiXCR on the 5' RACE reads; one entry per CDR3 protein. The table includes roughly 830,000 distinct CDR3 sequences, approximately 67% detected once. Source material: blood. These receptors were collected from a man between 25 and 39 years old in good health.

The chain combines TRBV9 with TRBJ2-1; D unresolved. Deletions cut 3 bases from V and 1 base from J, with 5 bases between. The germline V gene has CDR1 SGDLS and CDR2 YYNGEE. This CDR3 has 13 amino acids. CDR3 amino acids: CASSALSYNEQFF. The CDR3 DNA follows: TGTGCCAGCAGCGCCCTGTCCTACAATGAGCAGTTCTTC.

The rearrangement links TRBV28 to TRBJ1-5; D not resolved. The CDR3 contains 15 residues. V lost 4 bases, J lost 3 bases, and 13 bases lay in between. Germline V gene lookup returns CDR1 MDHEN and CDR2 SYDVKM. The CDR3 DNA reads TGTGCCAGCAGTTCTACCCGGAACCTCAATCAGCCCCAGCATTTT. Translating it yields CASSSTRNLNQPQHF.

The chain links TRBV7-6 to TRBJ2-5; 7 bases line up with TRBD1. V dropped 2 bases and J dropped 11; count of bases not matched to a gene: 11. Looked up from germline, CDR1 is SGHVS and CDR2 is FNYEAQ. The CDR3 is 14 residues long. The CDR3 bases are TGTGCCAGCAGCTTATCCGCAGGGACAGATGAGCAGTACTTC. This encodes CASSLSAGTDEQYF.

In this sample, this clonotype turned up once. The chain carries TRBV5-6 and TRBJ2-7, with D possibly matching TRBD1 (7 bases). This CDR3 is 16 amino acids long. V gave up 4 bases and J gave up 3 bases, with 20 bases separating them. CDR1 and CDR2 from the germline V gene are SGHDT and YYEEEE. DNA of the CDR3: TGTGCCAGCAGCATCCTGCAGGGGGGTCGCCTCTACGAGCAGTACTTC. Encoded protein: CASSILQGGRLYEQYF.

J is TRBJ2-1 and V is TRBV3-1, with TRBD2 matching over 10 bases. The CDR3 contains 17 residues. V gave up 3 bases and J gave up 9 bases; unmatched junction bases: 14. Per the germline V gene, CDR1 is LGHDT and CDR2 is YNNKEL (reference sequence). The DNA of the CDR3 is TGTGCCAGCAGCCAGATGACCGGGACTAGCGTCGTAGTTGAGCAGTTCTTC. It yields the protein CASSQMTGTSVVVEQFF.

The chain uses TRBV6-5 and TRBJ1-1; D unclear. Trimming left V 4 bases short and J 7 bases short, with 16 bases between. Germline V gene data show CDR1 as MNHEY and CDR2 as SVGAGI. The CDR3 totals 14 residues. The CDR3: CASSSSGGRLEAFF. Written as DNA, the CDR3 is TGTGCCAGCAGTTCTAGCGGAGGACGGCTTGAAGCTTTCTTT.

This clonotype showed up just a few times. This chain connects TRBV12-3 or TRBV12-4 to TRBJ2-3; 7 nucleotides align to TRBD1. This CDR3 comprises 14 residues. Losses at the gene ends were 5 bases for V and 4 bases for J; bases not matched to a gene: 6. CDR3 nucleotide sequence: TGTGCCAGCAGTGGTAGAGGGGGCCCAGATACGCAGTATTTT. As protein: CASSGRGGPDTQYF.

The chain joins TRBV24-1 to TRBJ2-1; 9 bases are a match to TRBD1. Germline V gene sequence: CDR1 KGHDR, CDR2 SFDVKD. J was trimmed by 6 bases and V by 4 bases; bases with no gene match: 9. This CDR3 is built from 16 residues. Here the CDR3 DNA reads TGTGCCACCAGTGACTCCGGACAGGGGTATGGCAATGAGCAGTTCTTC. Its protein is CATSDSGQGYGNEQFF.

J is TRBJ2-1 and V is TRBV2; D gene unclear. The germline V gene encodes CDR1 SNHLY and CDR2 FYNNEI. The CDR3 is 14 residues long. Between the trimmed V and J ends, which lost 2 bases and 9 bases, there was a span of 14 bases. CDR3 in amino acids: CASSERWLSVEQFF. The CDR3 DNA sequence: TGTGCCAGCAGTGAACGGTGGCTCAGCGTTGAGCAGTTCTTC.

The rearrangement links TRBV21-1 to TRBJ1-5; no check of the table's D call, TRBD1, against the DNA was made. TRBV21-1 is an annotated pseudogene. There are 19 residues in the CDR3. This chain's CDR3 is CASSKVGLTGTVDIRPQHF. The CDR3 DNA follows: TGTGCCAGCAGCAAAGTGGGCCTTACCGGGACAGTGGATATCAGGCCCCAGCATTTT.

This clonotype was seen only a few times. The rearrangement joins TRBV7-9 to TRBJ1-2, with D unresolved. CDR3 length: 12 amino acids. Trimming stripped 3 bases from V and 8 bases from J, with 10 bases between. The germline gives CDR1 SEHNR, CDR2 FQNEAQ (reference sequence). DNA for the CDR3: TGTGCCAGCAGCTTCTCGCCTCGGGGCTACACCTTC. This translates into CASSFSPRGYTF.

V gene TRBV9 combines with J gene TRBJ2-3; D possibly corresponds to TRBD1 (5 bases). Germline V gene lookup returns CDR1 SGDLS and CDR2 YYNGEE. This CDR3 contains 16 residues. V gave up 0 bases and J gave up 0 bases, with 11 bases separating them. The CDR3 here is CASSVEGQSSTDTQYF. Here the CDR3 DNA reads TGTGCCAGCAGCGTAGAGGGGCAGTCTAGCACAGATACGCAGTATTTT.

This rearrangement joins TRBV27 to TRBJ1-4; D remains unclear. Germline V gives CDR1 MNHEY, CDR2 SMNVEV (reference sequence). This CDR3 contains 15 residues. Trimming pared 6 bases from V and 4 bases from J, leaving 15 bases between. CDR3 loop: CASRTLNSYNEKLFF. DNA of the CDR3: TGTGCCAGCAGAACCCTTAACAGCTATAATGAAAAACTGTTTTTT.

The CDR3 here is CAISESGSDQPQHF. Here the CDR3 DNA reads TGTGCCATCAGTGAGTCGGGGAGCGATCAGCCCCAGCATTTT. The V and J genes are TRBV10-3 and TRBJ1-5; D remains ambiguous. V lost 0 bases to trimming and J lost 5 bases, with 8 bases between them. The V gene's germline CDR1 is ENHRY and CDR2 SYGVKD. The CDR3 consists of 14 residues.

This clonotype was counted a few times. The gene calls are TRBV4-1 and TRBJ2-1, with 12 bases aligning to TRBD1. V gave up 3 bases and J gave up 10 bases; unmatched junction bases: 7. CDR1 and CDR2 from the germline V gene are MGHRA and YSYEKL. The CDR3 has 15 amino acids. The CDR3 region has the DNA TGCGCCAGCAGCCACCCGGGACAGGGGGCTAGGGAGCAGTTCTTC. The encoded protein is CASSHPGQGAREQFF.

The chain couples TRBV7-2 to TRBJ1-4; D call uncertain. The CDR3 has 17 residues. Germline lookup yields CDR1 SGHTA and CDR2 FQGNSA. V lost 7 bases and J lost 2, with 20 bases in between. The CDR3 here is CASNPILVAGTNEKLFF. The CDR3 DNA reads TGTGCCAGCAACCCCATTCTGGTTGCTGGGACTAATGAAAAACTGTTTTTT.

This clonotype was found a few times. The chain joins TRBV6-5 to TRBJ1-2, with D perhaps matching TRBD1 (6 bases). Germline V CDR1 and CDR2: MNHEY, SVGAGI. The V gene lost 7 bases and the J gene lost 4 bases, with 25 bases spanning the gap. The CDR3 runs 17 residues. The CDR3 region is CASTLTYQGRRAYGYTF. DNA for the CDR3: TGTGCCAGCACTTTAACTTACCAGGGGCGTCGTGCCTATGGCTACACCTTC.

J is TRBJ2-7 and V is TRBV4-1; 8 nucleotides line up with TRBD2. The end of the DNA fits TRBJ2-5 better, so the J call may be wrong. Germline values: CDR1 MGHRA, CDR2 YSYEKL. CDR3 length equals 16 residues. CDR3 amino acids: CASSHVSAGVVETQYF. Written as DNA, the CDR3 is TGCGCCAGCAGCCATGTCTCAGCGGGGGTGGTGGAGACCCAGTACTTC.

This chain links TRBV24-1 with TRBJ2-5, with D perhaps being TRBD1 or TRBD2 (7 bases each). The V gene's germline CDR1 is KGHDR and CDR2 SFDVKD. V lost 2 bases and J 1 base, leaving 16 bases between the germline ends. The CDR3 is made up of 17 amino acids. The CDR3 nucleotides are TGTGCCACCAGTGATTCCCCCGGCAGGGGGGGCCAAGAGACCCAGTACTTC. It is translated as CATSDSPGRGGQETQYF.

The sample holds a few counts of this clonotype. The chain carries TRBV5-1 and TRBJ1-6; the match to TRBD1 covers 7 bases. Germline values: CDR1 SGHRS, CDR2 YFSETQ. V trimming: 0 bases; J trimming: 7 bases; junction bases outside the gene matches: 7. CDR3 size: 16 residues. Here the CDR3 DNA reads TGCGCCAGCAGCTTGGGACAACAGGGGTTAAATTCACCCCTCCACTTT. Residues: CASSLGQQGLNSPLHF.

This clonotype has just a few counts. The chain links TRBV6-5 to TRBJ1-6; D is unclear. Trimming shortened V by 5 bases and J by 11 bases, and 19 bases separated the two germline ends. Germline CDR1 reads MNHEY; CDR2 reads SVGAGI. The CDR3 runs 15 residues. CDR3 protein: CASSIEEEGRTPLHF. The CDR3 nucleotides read TGTGCCAGCAGTATCGAGGAGGAGGGTAGAACACCCCTCCACTTT.

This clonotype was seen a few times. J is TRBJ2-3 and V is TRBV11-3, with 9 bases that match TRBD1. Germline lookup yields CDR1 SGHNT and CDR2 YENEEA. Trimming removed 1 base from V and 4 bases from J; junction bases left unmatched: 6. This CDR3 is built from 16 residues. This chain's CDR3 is CASSLATGGFADTQYF. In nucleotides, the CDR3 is TGTGCCAGCAGCTTAGCAACAGGGGGCTTCGCAGATACGCAGTATTTT.

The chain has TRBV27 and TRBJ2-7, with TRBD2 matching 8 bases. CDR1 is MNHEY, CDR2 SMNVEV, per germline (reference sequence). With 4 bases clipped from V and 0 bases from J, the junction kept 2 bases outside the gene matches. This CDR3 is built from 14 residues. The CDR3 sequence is CASSSAGGSYEQYF. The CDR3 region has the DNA TGTGCCAGCAGTTCCGCGGGGGGCTCCTACGAGCAGTACTTC.

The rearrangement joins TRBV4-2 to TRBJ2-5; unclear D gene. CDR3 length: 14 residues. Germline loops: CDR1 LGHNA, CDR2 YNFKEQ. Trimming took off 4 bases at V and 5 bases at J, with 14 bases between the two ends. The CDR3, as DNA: TGTGCCAGCAGCCCCCAGTCCGGAGAGGAGACCCAGTACTTC. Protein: CASSPQSGEETQYF.

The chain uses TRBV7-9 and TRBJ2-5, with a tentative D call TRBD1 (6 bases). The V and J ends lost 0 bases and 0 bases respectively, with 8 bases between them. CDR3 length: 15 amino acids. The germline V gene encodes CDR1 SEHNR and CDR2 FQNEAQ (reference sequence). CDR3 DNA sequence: TGTGCCAGCAGCTTAGCGGGACACTACCAAGAGACCCAGTACTTC. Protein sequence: CASSLAGHYQETQYF.

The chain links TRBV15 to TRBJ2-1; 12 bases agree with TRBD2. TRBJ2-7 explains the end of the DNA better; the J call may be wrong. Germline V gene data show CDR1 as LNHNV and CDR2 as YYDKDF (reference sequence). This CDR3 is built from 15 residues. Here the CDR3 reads CAALSTGLAGNEQYF. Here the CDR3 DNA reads TGTGCCGCCCTTTCCACGGGACTAGCGGGTAATGAGCAGTACTTC.

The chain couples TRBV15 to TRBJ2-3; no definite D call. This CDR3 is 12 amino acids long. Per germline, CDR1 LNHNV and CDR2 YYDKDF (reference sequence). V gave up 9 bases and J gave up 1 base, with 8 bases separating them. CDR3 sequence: CATTSGTDTQYF. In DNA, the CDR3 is TGTGCCACGACCAGCGGCACAGATACGCAGTATTTT.